A single sample is the source of the 30 T cell receptor beta chains below, sequenced in a study of cytomegalovirus exposure and HLA in healthy donors. PCR used 60 Vbeta primers and 13 Jbeta primers. The table came from immunoSEQ multiplex PCR; TCRdb's copy has only in-frame clones and leaves some out. The table has 120,000 to 150,000 clones, around 84% seen once. Source material: PBMCs. The receptor source for this set is a man aged 40-50 years in good health and CMV-seropositive.

The chain employs TRBV9 and TRBJ2-7; 10 bases fit TRBD2. The CDR3 consists of 15 residues. V shed 2 bases, J shed 2 bases, and the junction held 4 bases outside the gene matches. Germline CDR1 and CDR2: SGDLS and YYNGEE. The CDR3: CASSVLAGVTYEQYF. In nucleotides, the CDR3 is TGTGCCAGCAGCGTGCTAGCGGGAGTCACCTACGAGCAGTACTTC.

A remark on this clone: The same CDR3 can be traced to other DNA sequences in this sample. This rearrangement joins TRBV6-4 to TRBJ2-5, with D possibly being TRBD2 (6 bases). CDR1 MRHNA and CDR2 SNTAGT come from the germline V gene. Trimming stripped 6 bases from V and 5 bases from J, with 13 bases between. This CDR3 contains 13 residues. CDR3 amino acids: CASSGTFGETQYF. As DNA, the CDR3 is TGTGCCAGCAGCGGGACTTTCGGGGAGACCCAGTACTTC.

The chain employs TRBV6-5 and TRBJ1-1; the D gene is possibly TRBD1 (5 bases). V lost 6 bases and J 7 bases, leaving 15 bases between the germline ends. The germline V gene has CDR1 MNHEY and CDR2 SVGAGI. The CDR3 extends over 13 amino acids. The CDR3 nucleotides read TGTGCCAGCAGCTCCGCATGGGGCGGTGAAGCTTTCTTT. Protein: CASSSAWGGEAFF.

The chain uses TRBV21-1 and TRBJ2-4; TRBD1, as called in the table, went unchecked against the DNA. TRBV21-1 counts as a pseudogene. The CDR3 covers 15 residues. The CDR3, as DNA: TGTGCCAGCAGCGAACAGGGTTGGATGGCGGACATTCAGTACTTC. Translation: CASSEQGWMADIQYF.

The rearrangement uses TRBV28 and TRBJ1-5; 7 bases map to TRBD1. The CDR3 is 16 amino acids. Losses at the gene ends were 3 bases for V and 7 bases for J; bases not matched to a gene: 12. Per the germline V gene, CDR1 is MDHEN and CDR2 is SYDVKM. The CDR3 region is CASSFVQGGFGQPQHF. The CDR3 DNA follows: TGTGCCAGCAGTTTTGTCCAGGGGGGATTTGGACAGCCCCAGCATTTT.

The chain uses TRBV6-5 and TRBJ1-1; 8 bases are a match to TRBD1. Germline CDR1 is MNHEY and CDR2 is SVGAGI. The CDR3 contains 12 residues. V gave up 4 bases and J gave up 11 bases; unmatched junction bases: 6. CDR3: CASSSRGQEAFF. The CDR3 DNA is TGTGCCAGCAGTTCCAGGGGACAGGAGGCTTTCTTT.

CDR3 coding DNA: TGTGCCAGCAGCCGACCGGGACTAGCGGGAGGGCCCCAGTACTTC. Its translation: CASSRPGLAGGPQYF. The chain couples TRBV5-6 to TRBJ2-5, with 16 bases identical to TRBD2. The V gene's germline CDR1 is SGHDT and CDR2 YYEEEE. This CDR3 has 15 residues. The ends lost 4 bases at V and 9 bases at J; junction bases unmatched: 6.

The CDR3 DNA reads as TGTGCCAGCACCCGACAGAACTATGGCTACACCTTC. Residues: CASTRQNYGYTF. The chain is built from TRBV6-5 and TRBJ1-2; maybe TRBD1 (5 bases). Germline CDR1 reads MNHEY; CDR2 reads SVGAGI. The V gene lost 7 bases and the J gene lost 2 bases, with 8 bases spanning the gap. CDR3 length: 12 amino acids.

V gene TRBV27 combines with J gene TRBJ2-7, with D unclear. CDR1 is MNHEY and CDR2 is SMNVEV in the germline V gene (reference sequence). The CDR3 loop spans 13 amino acids. Trimming took off 7 bases at V and 4 bases at J, with 14 bases between the two ends. The CDR3 loop is CASNPIPGYEQYF. CDR3 DNA: TGTGCCAGCAACCCCATCCCAGGTTACGAGCAGTACTTC.

Details on this clone: The junction departs from germline at one end; a sequencing error may be responsible. The chain employs TRBV30 and TRBJ2-1; 12 bases map to TRBD2. CDR1 and CDR2 (germline): GTSNPN, SVGIG (reference sequence). The CDR3 is 20 residues long. Here the CDR3 DNA reads TGTGCCCGGAGGGCAGGACCTCTAGCGGGAGGGCCTTTTTTCTTCAATGAGCAGTTCTTC. Residues: CARRAGPLAGGPFFFNEQFF.

The rearrangement joins TRBV27 to TRBJ1-4; a possible D gene is TRBD1 (5 bases). There are 15 residues in the CDR3. Trimming took off 4 bases at V and 8 bases at J, with 17 bases between the two ends. The V gene's germline CDR1 is MNHEY and CDR2 SMNVEV (reference sequence). For the CDR3, the DNA is TGTGCCAGCAGTTACACCAGGGATTCATGGGAAAAACTGTTTTTT. It is translated as CASSYTRDSWEKLFF.

V is TRBV7-9 and J is TRBJ2-3; TRBD1 matches 11 bases. The CDR3 is made up of 16 amino acids. Germline V CDR1 and CDR2: SEHNR, FQNEAQ (reference sequence). Trimming at V came to 4 bases and at J to 3 bases, leaving 6 bases not matched to a gene. The CDR3 nucleotides read TGTGCCAGCAGCTCGATCGGACAGGGGGCTACAGATACGCAGTATTTT. This gives the protein CASSSIGQGATDTQYF.

This sequence joins TRBV14 and TRBJ1-1; D unresolved. Germline lookup yields CDR1 SGHDN and CDR2 FVKESK. V lost 4 bases to trimming and J lost 1 base, with 7 bases between them. The CDR3 has 13 residues. CDR3 in DNA: TGTGCCAGCAGCCCAGGAGGGAACACTGAAGCTTTCTTT. As protein: CASSPGGNTEAFF.

The DNA for the CDR3 is TGTGCCAGCAGTTTTTATCGGGACACCCAAGAGACCCAGTACTTC. It encodes CASSFYRDTQETQYF. The V gene is TRBV28, the J gene TRBJ2-5; D possibly corresponds to TRBD1 (6 bases). This CDR3 region has 15 residues. The germline V gene has CDR1 MDHEN and CDR2 SYDVKM. Trimming removed 3 bases at V and 1 base at J, with 12 bases between. Combining the CDR3 with reference TRBV28 and TRBJ2-5 gives the whole variable domain DVKVTQSSRYLVKRTGEKVFLECVQDMDHENMFWYRQDPGLGLRLIYFSYDVKMKEKGDIPEGYSVSREKKERFSLILESASTNQTSMYLCASSFYRDTQETQYFGPGTRLLVL.

The V gene is TRBV6-1, the J gene TRBJ1-1; TRBD1 matches at 7 bases. Trimming removed 8 bases from V and 5 bases from J; junction bases left unmatched: 11. The CDR3 runs 14 residues. The germline CDR1 and CDR2 sequences are MNHNS and SASEGT. DNA of the CDR3: TGTGCCAGCGGTGTACAGGGGTTGAGGACTGAAGCTTTCTTT. This gives the protein CASGVQGLRTEAFF.

This chain uses TRBV21-1 with TRBJ2-5; the DNA was not compared with TRBD2, the D call given in the table. TRBV21-1 is flagged as a pseudogene. The length of the CDR3 is 14 residues. The DNA for the CDR3 is TGTGCCAGCAGCTGGAGTTCCCTAAAAGAGACCCAGTACTTC. The encoded protein is CASSWSSLKETQYF.

The rearrangement links TRBV7-2 to TRBJ1-1, with D unclear. This CDR3 spans 13 amino acids. V was shortened by 2 bases and J by 0 bases, with 4 bases between the two germline ends. CDR1 is SGHTA and CDR2 is FQGNSA in the germline V gene. DNA for the CDR3: TGTGCCAGCAGCTTACTAGTGAACACTGAAGCTTTCTTT. It yields the protein CASSLLVNTEAFF.

The J gene is TRBJ2-1, the V gene TRBV14, with D possibly matching TRBD2 (5 bases). V was shortened by 4 bases and J by 0 bases, with 13 bases between the two germline ends. Germline CDR1 SGHDN, CDR2 FVKESK. The CDR3 is 16 amino acids. CDR3 nucleotides: TGTGCCAGCAGCCGTACCCCGGGAAGCTCCTACAATGAGCAGTTCTTC. Protein sequence: CASSRTPGSSYNEQFF.

The rearrangement links TRBV6-1 to TRBJ2-1; D might be TRBD2 (6 bases). Trimming left V 2 bases short and J 9 bases short, with 14 bases between. Per the germline V gene, CDR1 is MNHNS and CDR2 is SASEGT. The CDR3 sequence is 14 residues long. In DNA, the CDR3 is TGTGCCAGCAGTGAACTCACGGGACTCCCTGAGCAGTTCTTC. Amino acids: CASSELTGLPEQFF.

The sample holds one count of this clone. The V gene is TRBV2, the J gene TRBJ1-2; 12 nucleotides line up with TRBD1. V shed 4 bases, J shed 8 bases, and the junction held 11 bases outside the gene matches. Germline CDR1 and CDR2: SNHLY and FYNNEI. There are 16 residues in the CDR3. In nucleotides, the CDR3 is TGTGCCAGCAGTGGGGACAGGGGGCGCTCCCCTAAGGGCTACACCTTC. It codes for CASSGDRGRSPKGYTF.

The chain is built from TRBV19 and TRBJ2-4; TRBD1 agrees at 10 bases. Trimming cost V 7 bases and J 0 bases; bases outside gene matches: 12. CDR1 and CDR2 (germline): LNHDA, SQIVND (reference sequence). The CDR3 is 18 residues long. The CDR3: CASNKRGQGYGAKNIQYF. In DNA, the CDR3 is TGTGCCAGTAACAAACGGGGACAGGGGTACGGAGCCAAAAACATTCAGTACTTC.

The rearrangement uses TRBV30 and TRBJ2-1, with 10 positions matching TRBD2. CDR3 size: 16 residues. V was clipped by 0 bases and J by 6 bases; unmatched bases: 8. The germline V gene encodes CDR1 GTSNPN and CDR2 SVGIG (reference sequence). CDR3 loop: CAWSVFSGRALNEQFF. In nucleotides, the CDR3 is TGTGCCTGGAGTGTTTTCAGCGGGAGGGCCCTCAATGAGCAGTTCTTC.

V is TRBV6-1 and J is TRBJ1-1; possibly TRBD1 for D (5 bases). V lost 0 bases to trimming and J lost 5 bases, with 10 bases between them. The length of the CDR3 is 14 residues. Germline lookup yields CDR1 MNHNS and CDR2 SASEGT. CDR3 nucleotide sequence: TGTGCCAGCAGTGAAGCGAGGGAGGGGACTGAAGCTTTCTTT. As protein: CASSEAREGTEAFF.

This chain links TRBV7-3 with TRBJ1-1; D may be TRBD1 (5 bases). Germline CDR1 reads SGHTA; CDR2 reads FQGTGA. V gave up 5 bases and J gave up 1 base, with 14 bases separating them. This CDR3 spans 15 amino acids. DNA for the CDR3: TGTGCCAGCAGCCCGCAGGGCGAAGGGAACACTGAAGCTTTCTTT. Protein product: CASSPQGEGNTEAFF. Drawing the rest from reference TRBV7-3 and TRBJ1-1, the complete variable domain is GAGVSQTPSNKVTEKGKYVELRCDPISGHTALYWYRQSLGQGPEFLIYFQGTGAADDSGLPNDRFFAVRPEGSVSTLKIQRTERGDSAVYLCASSPQGEGNTEAFFGQGTRLTVV.

CDR3 coding DNA: TGTGCCAGCAGTGGCGGACAGGTGAACACTGAAGCTTTCTTT. Amino acids: CASSGGQVNTEAFF. The V and J genes are TRBV2 and TRBJ1-1; 7 bases are a match to TRBD1. Trimming removed 4 bases from V and 0 bases from J; junction bases left unmatched: 2. In germline, CDR1 is SNHLY, CDR2 FYNNEI. CDR3 length: 14 residues.

This clone is a singleton in its sample. This chain links TRBV6-5 with TRBJ2-5, with TRBD1 matching over 7 bases. Germline-derived CDR1 and CDR2 are MNHEY and SVGAGI. The CDR3 is 12 amino acids. J was trimmed by 9 bases and V by 1 base; bases with no gene match: 2. CDR3: CASSYLGGAQYF. The CDR3 nucleotides read TGTGCCAGCAGTTACTTAGGGGGCGCCCAGTACTTC.

This sequence joins TRBV4-1 and TRBJ2-7, with 8 bases that match TRBD1. This CDR3 is built from 13 residues. CDR1 and CDR2 from the germline V gene are MGHRA and YSYEKL. V was clipped by 4 bases and J by 5 bases; unmatched bases: 4. As DNA, the CDR3 is TGCGCCAGCAGCCCGACAGGGGCCGACGAGCAGTACTTC. It codes for CASSPTGADEQYF.

The CDR3 region is CASSFVQGQPQHF. CDR3 bases: TGTGCCAGCAGTTTTGTCCAGGGACAGCCCCAGCATTTT. The chain employs TRBV28 and TRBJ1-5, with D perhaps TRBD1 (5 bases). This CDR3 has 13 residues. Per the germline V gene, CDR1 is MDHEN and CDR2 is SYDVKM. Trimming took 3 bases from V and 7 from J, leaving 10 bases between them.

This clone was observed a single time. J is TRBJ2-7 and V is TRBV30, with a possible D match to TRBD2 (5 bases). V was pared by 8 bases and J by 0 bases, with 14 bases between. The CDR3 is 13 amino acids. The germline CDR1 and CDR2 sequences are GTSNPN and SVGIG (reference sequence). CDR3 bases: TGTGCCCGCAGGACTCGCGACTCCTACGAGCAGTACTTC. Amino acids: CARRTRDSYEQYF. Together with reference TRBV30 and TRBJ2-7, the CDR3 gives the full variable domain: SQTIHQWPATLVQPVGSPLSLECTVEGTSNPNLYWYRQAAGRGLQLLFYSVGIGQISSEVPQNLSASRPQDRQFILSSKKLLLSDSGFYLCARRTRDSYEQYFGPGTRLTVT.

This chain connects TRBV29-1 to TRBJ2-5; TRBD2 is a possible D gene (5 bases). Germline V gene lookup returns CDR1 SQVTM and CDR2 ANQGSEA. Trimming removed 7 bases from V and 5 bases from J, with 8 bases in between. CDR3 length: 10 amino acids. CDR3 DNA sequence: TGCAGCGGAGGGTTGGAGACCCAGTACTTC. It translates to CSGGLETQYF.